Detailed here is one TCR beta chain. Its antigen remains unidentified. Per-base quality was not reported, and no clone a single base away is much larger than it. Library prep was done by 5' RACE. The sequencing machine was an Illumina HiSeq 2000. Template switching added a universal primer binding site, and the final cDNA carried a unique molecular identifier that allowed TCR cDNA molecules to be counted accurately. Specific primers in the conserved constant-segment region were used to synthesize first-strand cDNA for the TCR alpha and beta chains. Each cDNA library was double barcoded, with a SMART-Mk sample barcode plus Illumina barcodes, to control for contamination. TruSeq adapter sequences and Illumina sample barcodes were added in two successive PCR steps. The Illumina HiSeq platform was used with custom primers to sequence TCR alpha and beta cDNA libraries. Under the source paper's analysis protocol: MiGEC processed the raw reads to extract unique molecular identifiers, while MiXCR was used to determine the CDR3 positions. Recombination models were inferred per individual with the repgenHMM and IGoR tools using an EM algorithm. The analysis of shared clonotypes was done with the tcR package in R, with sharing normalized by the product of cloneset sizes. To study raw recombination without the effects of thymic and clonal selection, out-of-frame nonproductive sequences were analyzed. TCRdb passed the public sequencing reads through fastp at Q25 and MiXCR, retaining productive beta sequences. Identical CDR3 protein sequences are pooled into one entry, listed with their most common genes and DNA. These V and J calls are TCRdb output, not the study's own analysis. Within this sample are 450,000 or so distinct CDR3 sequences, with approximately 24% of them counted one time only. Of the sample, approximately 2.9% is held by the ten largest clones.

Trimming accounts for 1 base at V and 7 bases at J, while the number of junction bases matched to no gene is 12. Reading from cysteine to phenylalanine, the CDR3 counts 16 amino acids. The kept DNA is CDR3 alone, 48 bases in frame from the first base. CDR1 and CDR2 were assigned from the germline V gene (reference sequence) as DFQATT and SNEGSKA. These data come from a study of identical twins (dated by TCRdb to 2016 to 2017). Notes on the research overall: The study deep-sequenced TCR alpha and beta repertoires from monozygotic twins, unrelated adults of various ages and cord blood to test whether fetal clonotypes persist. To rule out contamination, replicate twin experiments were performed at different times with different library preparation protocols.

Every donor was a healthy Caucasian. The twin cohort consisted of three pairs of female monozygotic twins, all aged 18 to 29 years. Positive isolation kits from Invitrogen were used to isolate CD4+ and CD8+ T cell populations. Results the study describes overall, beyond this receptor: Zero-insertion analyses could be partly confounded by invariant T cells such as MAIT and iNKT, although diverse VJ usage argued against such confounding for most clonotypes. A weaker excess of twin sharing was found in beta out-of-frame sequences because the signal-to-noise ratio was lowered by fewer shared sequences. Out-of-frame TCR alpha sequences shared between twins showed an excess of low generation-probability sequences compared with coincidental sharing between unrelated individuals. In monozygotic twins, recombination models systematically underestimated out-of-frame TCR alpha sharing, but the models matched the sharing seen between unrelated individuals. Abundant cord blood beta clonotypes had fewer insertions, young adult naive repertoires showed a similar but weaker trend, and memory repertoires showed no such trend. Because the same donors could not be followed over many years, the conclusions depended on cross-sectional statistical analysis.

These data are also associated with another study on T cells expressing NK-cell markers. As the second paper documents: About 8 donors provided sorted CD3+CD56+NKG2C+, CD3+CD56+NKG2C- and CD3+CD56-NKG2C+ T-cell subsets, whose TCR beta-chain repertoires were profiled. Among the eight sequenced donors, only one was HCMV-seronegative, while the other seven were HCMV-seropositive. In several experiments an anti-gammadeltaTCR antibody was added to restrict sorting to alphabetaTCR-expressing T cells. In six donors, the dominant CD3+CD56+NKG2C+ clonotypes were found to rank among the top 10 CD8+ clonotypes and to make up roughly 1.0-7.5% of CD8+ T cells. Those dominant clonotypes were again the most abundant among CD3+CD56-NKG2C+ cells in four donors, at about 25-65%. Whether the expanded NKG2C-expressing T cell clones were specific for HCMV antigens remained unclear. Randomly selected healthy volunteers, three men and five women, were used as the eight sequenced donors. A commercial ELISA kit detecting HCMV-specific IgG in serum was used to determine HCMV serostatus. Reads were demultiplexed and grouped by UMI with MIGEC, and clonotypes were assembled and quantified with MiTCR. Only TCR cDNA sequences supported by at least two reads were kept to exclude erroneous sequences. The tcR package was used for downstream repertoire analysis, with clonotypes matched between fractions based on CDR3 nucleotide sequence plus V segment. VDJmatch was used to annotate antigen specificity against VDJdb, with one amino acid substitution in CDR3 allowed.

The sequenced sample consisted of CD4+ T cells sorted from blood. The receptor comes from a woman younger than 35 in good health. The V and J genes are TRBV20-1 and TRBJ2-1, with 8 middle bases fitting TRBD2. Here the CDR3 is given as CSARVFGTSRSNEQFF. The nucleotides read TGCAGTGCTAGAGTATTCGGGACTAGTCGGTCAAATGAGCAGTTCTTC.